Here is one TCR beta chain with its context. There is no known antigen for this receptor. Base qualities are missing; no much larger clone stands one base away. The sample was run on an Illumina NovaSeq 6000. TCRalpha and TCRbeta cDNA libraries were built by 5'RACE with constant-segment primers, adding sample barcodes and unique molecular identifiers. Trizol reagent was used to extract RNA from every sample. The libraries were amplified in two PCR steps, and the second step added a second sample barcode and Illumina TruSeq adapters. The libraries were sequenced on an Illumina NovaSeq using 2 x 150 bp paired-end reads. The original methods were these. Reads were demultiplexed and collapsed into UMI-guided consensus sequences with migec v1.2.7. Using mixcr v2.1.11, UMI consensuses were aligned to TRA and TRB V and J templates and then assembled into clonotypes. A clonotype was counted as expanded or contracted only when both edgeR and NoisET called the clonotype significant, with the noise models trained on biological replicates. For edgeR calls, the thresholds were a false discovery rate-adjusted p below 0.01 and a log2 fold-change of 1. PCA with hierarchical clustering of max-normalized trajectories of the 1000 most abundant clonotypes was used as exploratory dynamics analysis. Separately sequenced CD4+ and CD8+ repertoires were used to assign a CD4 or CD8 phenotype to each responding clone. TCRdb handled the public reads itself, with Q25 trimming in fastp and clone calling in MiXCR, and kept productive beta chains. Identical CDR3 protein sequences are pooled into one entry, listed with their most common genes and DNA. These V and J calls rely on TCRdb rather than the paper's analysis. Counted in this sample were roughly 300,000 distinct CDR3 sequences; approximately 8.4% of them appeared once. The ten biggest clones cover roughly 23% of the sample.

The data were obtained in a study of T-cell memory formation after mild COVID-19 (dated by TCRdb to the early 2020s). With respect to the entire study: Most TCR sequence clusters were specific to one of the two donors. T-cell clones expanding and contracting after mild COVID-19 in a couple of donors were tracked by longitudinal TCRalpha and TCRbeta repertoire sequencing. Two young, previously healthy adult volunteers, one female and one male, were included in the cohort.

The full study reports these points: Only two mild cases were covered by the study, and larger cohorts that include severe cases with pre-infection samples were considered necessary. Contracting CD4+ clones were found mainly in CM and EM memory subsets, while CD8+ clones were enriched in EMRA. Whether the second-wave clones peaking on day 37 were SARS-CoV-2 specific was not confirmed. Some responding clones were detected in pre-infection memory, suggesting pre-existing cross-reactive memory T cells joined the SARS-CoV-2 response. Clones contracting from day 15 to 85 had balanced CD4/CD8 phenotypes, while a second wave expanding from day 15 to 37 was biased towards CD4+.

Ficoll-Paque density gradient centrifugation was used to isolate PBMCs. The germline V end is reduced by 6 bases and the J end by 10 bases; junction bases left unmatched: 8. The CDR3, from cysteine to phenylalanine, totals 13 residues. Only the CDR3 portion is preserved as DNA: 39 bases, with reading frame beginning at the first base. The sequence links TRBV12-3 or TRBV12-4 to TRBJ1-2; 10 bases in the junction line up with TRBD1. Sequenced material: PBMCs or a T cell subset sorted from them (not recorded which). This TCR was recovered from a man between 18 and 35 years old who had mild COVID-19 (a few samples of this study predate the infection). The sample titles of this study are shuffled in the database, so cell type and time point are left out; the donor was told from shared clones. The CDR3 in this case is CASSGQGGFDYTF. The bases read TGTGCCAGCAGCGGACAGGGGGGATTTGACTACACCTTC.